This T cell receptor beta chain was obtained from a study of T cell changes during pregnancy in multiple sclerosis. The V gene's germline CDR1 is SGHRS and CDR2 YFSETQ. V lost 4 bases and J lost 6, with 19 bases in between. The CDR3 length is 15 residues. This clone was seen only once. Data came from immunoSEQ multiplex PCR; TCRdb stores just in-frame clones and leaves some out. The sample lists about 68,000 clones, about 90% occurring once. The chain couples TRBV5-1 to TRBJ2-5, with D perhaps TRBD1 (6 bases). The sample here was peripheral blood, taken in the second trimester of pregnancy. This TCR derives from a female donor with multiple sclerosis, enrolled in a pregnancy study. As DNA, the CDR3 is TGCGCCAGCAGCCCCACCGGACAGAAGAACAAGACCCAGTACTTC. Amino acids: CASSPTGQKNKTQYF.